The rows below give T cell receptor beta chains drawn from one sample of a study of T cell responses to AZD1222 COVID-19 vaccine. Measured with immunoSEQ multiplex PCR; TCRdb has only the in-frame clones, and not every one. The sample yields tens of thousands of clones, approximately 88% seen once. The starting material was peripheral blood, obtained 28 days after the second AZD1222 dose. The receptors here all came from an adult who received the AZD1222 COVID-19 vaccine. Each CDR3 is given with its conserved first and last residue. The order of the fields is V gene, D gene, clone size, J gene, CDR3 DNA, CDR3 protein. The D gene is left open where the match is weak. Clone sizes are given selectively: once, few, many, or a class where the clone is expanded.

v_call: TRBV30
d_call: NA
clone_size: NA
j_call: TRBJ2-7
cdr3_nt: TGTGCCTGGAGTGTATCGGGTTTGGCCCCAGAGCAGTACTTC
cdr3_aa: CAWSVSGLAPEQYF

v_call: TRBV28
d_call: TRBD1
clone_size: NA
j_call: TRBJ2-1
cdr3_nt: TGTGCCAGCAGGGACAGGGGTCACAATGAGCAGTTCTTC
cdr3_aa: CASRDRGHNEQFF

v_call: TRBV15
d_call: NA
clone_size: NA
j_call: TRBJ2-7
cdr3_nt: TGTGCCACCAGCAGAGATGCCCGGGGAGACCACGAGCAGTACTTC
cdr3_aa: CATSRDARGDHEQYF

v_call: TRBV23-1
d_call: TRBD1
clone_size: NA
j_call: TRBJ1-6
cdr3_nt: TGCGCCAGCAGTCAACTAGACAGGGGGTTCGGTTCACCCCTCCACTTT
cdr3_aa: CASSQLDRGFGSPLHF

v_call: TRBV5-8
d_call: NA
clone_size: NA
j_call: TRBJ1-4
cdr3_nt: TGTGCCAGCAGCAAGGGGCAGGTGAATGAAAAACTGTTTTTT
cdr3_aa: CASSKGQVNEKLFF

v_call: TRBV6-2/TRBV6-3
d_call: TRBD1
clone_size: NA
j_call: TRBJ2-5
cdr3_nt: TGTGCCAGCAGCCGACCGACAGGGAAGAAGGAGACCCAGTACTTC
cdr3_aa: CASSRPTGKKETQYF

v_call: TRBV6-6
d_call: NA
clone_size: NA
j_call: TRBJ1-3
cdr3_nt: TGTGCCAGCATTCAACAGGGAGCCGGAAACACCATATATTTT
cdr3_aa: CASIQQGAGNTIYF

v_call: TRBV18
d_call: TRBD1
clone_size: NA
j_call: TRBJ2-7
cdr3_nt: TGTGCCAGCCAGCCGGGACAGGGGGCTTTCGAGCAGTACTTC
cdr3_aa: CASQPGQGAFEQYF

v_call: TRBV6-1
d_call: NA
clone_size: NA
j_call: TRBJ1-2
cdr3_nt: TGTGCCAGCAGTGAAATCCCCGGACAGAACTATGGCTACACCTTC
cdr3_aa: CASSEIPGQNYGYTF

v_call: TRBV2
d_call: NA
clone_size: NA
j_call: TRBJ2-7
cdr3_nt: TGTGCCAGCAGTGGGTTAGCGTTCTACGAGCAGTACTTC
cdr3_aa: CASSGLAFYEQYF

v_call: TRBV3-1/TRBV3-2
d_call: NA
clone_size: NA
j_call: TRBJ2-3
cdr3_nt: TGTGCCAGCAGCCAAGTGTGGCGGGGAGATACGCAGTATTTT
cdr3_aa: CASSQVWRGDTQYF

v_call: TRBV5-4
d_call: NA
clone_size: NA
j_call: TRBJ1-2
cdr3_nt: TGTGCCAGCAGGCCCCAAAGGGGCAGGGACGGCTATGGCTACACCTTC
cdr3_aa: CASRPQRGRDGYGYTF

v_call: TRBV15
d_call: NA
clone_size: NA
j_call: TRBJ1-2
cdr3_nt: TGTGCCACCAGCCCGTTAGATACCGGGCCAATTAATCAGGGCTACACCTTC
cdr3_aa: CATSPLDTGPINQGYTF

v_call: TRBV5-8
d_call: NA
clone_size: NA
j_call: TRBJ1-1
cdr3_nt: TGTGCCAGCAGCCCCGGGACATTTTCGGGTGAAGCTTTCTTT
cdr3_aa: CASSPGTFSGEAFF

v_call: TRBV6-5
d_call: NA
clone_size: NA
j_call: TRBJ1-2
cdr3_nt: TGTGCCAGCCGGCCGGGAGATCCTAACTATGGCTACACCTTC
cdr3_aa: CASRPGDPNYGYTF

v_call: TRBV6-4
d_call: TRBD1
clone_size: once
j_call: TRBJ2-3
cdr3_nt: TGTGCCAGCAGTGAGGGGGCGGGACAGGTCACAGATACGCAGTATTTT
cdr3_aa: CASSEGAGQVTDTQYF

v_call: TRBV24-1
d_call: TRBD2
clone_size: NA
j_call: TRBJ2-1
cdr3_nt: TGTGCCACCAGTGATTCGATGGGACTAGCGGGGAGACTAAATGAGCAGTTCTTC
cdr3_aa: CATSDSMGLAGRLNEQFF

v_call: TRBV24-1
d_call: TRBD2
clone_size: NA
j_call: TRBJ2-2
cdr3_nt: TGTGCCACCAGTGCTATGGGACTAGCGGGAGCTATGAACACCGGGGAGCTGTTTTTT
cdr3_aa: CATSAMGLAGAMNTGELFF

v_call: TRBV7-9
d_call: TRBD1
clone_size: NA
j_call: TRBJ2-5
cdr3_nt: TGTGCCAGCAGCTTAGGATGGGGACAGGCCCACCAAGAGACCCAGTACTTC
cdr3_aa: CASSLGWGQAHQETQYF

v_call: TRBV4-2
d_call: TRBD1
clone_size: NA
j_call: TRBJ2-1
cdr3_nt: TGTGCCAGCAGCCAAGGTTCCCGGGACAGGGCTTACAATGAGCAGTTCTTC
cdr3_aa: CASSQGSRDRAYNEQFF

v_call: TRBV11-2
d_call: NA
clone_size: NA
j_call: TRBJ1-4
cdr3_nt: TGTGCCAGCAGCTTAGTCACTGAAAAACTGTTTTTT
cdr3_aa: CASSLVTEKLFF

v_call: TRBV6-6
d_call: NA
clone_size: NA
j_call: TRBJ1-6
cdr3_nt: TGTGCCAGCAGCCTACAGCCGTTTAATTCACCCCTCCACTTT
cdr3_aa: CASSLQPFNSPLHF

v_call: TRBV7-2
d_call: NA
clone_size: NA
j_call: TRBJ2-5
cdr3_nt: TGTGCCAGCAGCTTAGGGCCAGAGAGACAAGAGACCCAGTACTTC
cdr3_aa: CASSLGPERQETQYF

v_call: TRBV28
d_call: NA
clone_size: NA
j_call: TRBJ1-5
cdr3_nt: TGTGCCAGCAGTTCCCTCCAGGGAACGAGCAATCAGCCCCAGCATTTT
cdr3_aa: CASSSLQGTSNQPQHF

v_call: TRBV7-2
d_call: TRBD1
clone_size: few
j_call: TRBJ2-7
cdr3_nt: TGTGCCAGCAGCTTCCCCTGGACAGGGAACGAGCAGTACTTC
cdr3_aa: CASSFPWTGNEQYF

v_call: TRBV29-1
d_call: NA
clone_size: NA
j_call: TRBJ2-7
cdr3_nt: TGCAGCGTTCTTACATTCAGCTCCTACGAGCAGTACTTC
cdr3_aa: CSVLTFSSYEQYF

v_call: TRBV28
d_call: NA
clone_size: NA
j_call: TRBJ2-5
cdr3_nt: TGTGCCAGCAGTTTATCCGGACAGATCCAAGAGACCCAGTACTTC
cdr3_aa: CASSLSGQIQETQYF

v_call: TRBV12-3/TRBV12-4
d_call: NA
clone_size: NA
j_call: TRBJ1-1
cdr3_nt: TGTGCCAGCAGTTTTTCCGAGGGGGGAGCTTTCTTT
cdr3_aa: CASSFSEGGAFF

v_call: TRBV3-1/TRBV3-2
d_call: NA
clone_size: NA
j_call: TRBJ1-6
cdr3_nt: TGTGCCAGCAGCCAAGCTCTAGATAATTCACCCCTCCACTTT
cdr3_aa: CASSQALDNSPLHF

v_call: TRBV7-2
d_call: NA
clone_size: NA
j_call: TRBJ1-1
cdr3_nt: TGTGCCAGCAGCTTATCACGAGGGGGGTGGAGCACTGAAGCTTTCTTT
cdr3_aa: CASSLSRGGWSTEAFF

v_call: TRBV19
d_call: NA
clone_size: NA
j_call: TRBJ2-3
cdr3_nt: TGTGCCAGTAATCCTTATCGAACACAGACAGCGTTGGATACGCAGTATTTT
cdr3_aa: CASNPYRTQTALDTQYF

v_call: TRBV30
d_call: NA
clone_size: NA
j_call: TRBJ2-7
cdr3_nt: TGTGCCTGGAGTGTACGCTACGAGCAGTACTTC
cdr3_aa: CAWSVRYEQYF

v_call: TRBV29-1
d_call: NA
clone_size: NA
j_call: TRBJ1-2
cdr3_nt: TGCAGCGTTGAAGGGGACCGTGAGGATAACTATGGCTACACCTTC
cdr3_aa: CSVEGDREDNYGYTF

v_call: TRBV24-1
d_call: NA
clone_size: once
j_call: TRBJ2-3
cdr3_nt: TGTGCCACCAGTGAGGCGGTAGGCACAGATACGCAGTATTTT
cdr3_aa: CATSEAVGTDTQYF

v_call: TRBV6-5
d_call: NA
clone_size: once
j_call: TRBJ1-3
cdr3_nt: TGTGCCAGCATTAGTCCCGTAAACACCATATATTTT
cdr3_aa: CASISPVNTIYF

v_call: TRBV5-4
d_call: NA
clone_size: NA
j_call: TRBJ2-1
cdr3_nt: TGTGCCAGCAGCTTTACCCCTGCGGATGAGCAGTTCTTC
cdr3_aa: CASSFTPADEQFF

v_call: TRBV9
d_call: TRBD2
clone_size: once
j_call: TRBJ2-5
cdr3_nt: TGTGCCAGCAGCCGACAGGCGGGGGGGAAGGAGACCCAGTACTTC
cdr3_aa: CASSRQAGGKETQYF

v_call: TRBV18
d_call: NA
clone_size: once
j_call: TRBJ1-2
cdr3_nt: TGTGCCAGCTCACCGAACGGCAGGGATGATGGCTACACCTTC
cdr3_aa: CASSPNGRDDGYTF

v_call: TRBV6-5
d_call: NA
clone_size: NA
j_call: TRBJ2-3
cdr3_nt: TGTGCCAGCAGTAACTGGGGGGAGTCCACAGATACGCAGTATTTT
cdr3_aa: CASSNWGESTDTQYF

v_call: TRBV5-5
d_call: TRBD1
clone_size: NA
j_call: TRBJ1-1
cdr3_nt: TGTGCCAGCAGCCAGGGACAGGTGAACACTGAAGCTTTCTTT
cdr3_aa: CASSQGQVNTEAFF

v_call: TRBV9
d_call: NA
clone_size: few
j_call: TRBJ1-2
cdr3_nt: TGTGCCAGCAGCGTTTTGGACAGTATCCGCTACACCTTC
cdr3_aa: CASSVLDSIRYTF

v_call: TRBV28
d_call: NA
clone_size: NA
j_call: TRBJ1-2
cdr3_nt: TGTGCCAGCACCCTCCCCCGGGCCGAAGGGGGCTACACCTTC
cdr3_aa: CASTLPRAEGGYTF

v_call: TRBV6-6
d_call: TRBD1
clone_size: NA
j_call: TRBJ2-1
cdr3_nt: TGTGCCAGCAGCGAACGACAGGGCGGCGAGCAGTTCTTC
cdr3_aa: CASSERQGGEQFF

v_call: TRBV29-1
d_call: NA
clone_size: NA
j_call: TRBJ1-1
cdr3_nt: TGCAGCGCTGAAGGGTCCCGAGGAGCTTTCTTT
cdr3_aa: CSAEGSRGAFF

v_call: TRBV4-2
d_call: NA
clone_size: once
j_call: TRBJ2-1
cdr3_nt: TGTGCCAGCAGCCAAGAAGCAGGAACTGTCAATGAGCAGTTCTTC
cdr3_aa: CASSQEAGTVNEQFF

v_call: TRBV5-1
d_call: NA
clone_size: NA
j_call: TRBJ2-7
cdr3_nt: TGCGCCAGCAGCCAGGCAGGTGCTTACTACGAGCAGTACTTC
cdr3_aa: CASSQAGAYYEQYF

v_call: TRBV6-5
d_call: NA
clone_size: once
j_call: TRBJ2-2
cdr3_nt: TGTGCCAGCAGGGACAACAGGGTCTCCGGGGAGCTGTTTTTT
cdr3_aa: CASRDNRVSGELFF

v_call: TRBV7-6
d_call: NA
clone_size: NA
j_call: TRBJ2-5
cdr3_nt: TGTGCCAGCAGCTTAGGAGATCAAGAGACCCAGTACTTC
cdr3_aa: CASSLGDQETQYF

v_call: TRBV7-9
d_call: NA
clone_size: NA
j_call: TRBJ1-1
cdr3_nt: TGTGCCAGCAGCTTAGGTCAGAACACTGAAGCTTTCTTT
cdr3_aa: CASSLGQNTEAFF

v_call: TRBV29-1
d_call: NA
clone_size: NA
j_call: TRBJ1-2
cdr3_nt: TGCAGCTCTCAGGAGGGCCCTAACTATGGCTACACCTTC
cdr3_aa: CSSQEGPNYGYTF

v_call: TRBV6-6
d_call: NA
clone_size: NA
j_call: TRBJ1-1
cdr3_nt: TGTGCCAGCATGAGCGGGGCAGCCGGTAACACTGAAGCTTTCTTT
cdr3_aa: CASMSGAAGNTEAFF

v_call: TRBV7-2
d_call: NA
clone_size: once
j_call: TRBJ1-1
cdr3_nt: TGTGCCAGCAGCTTAGTTCGAACTGAAGCTTTCTTT
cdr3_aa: CASSLVRTEAFF

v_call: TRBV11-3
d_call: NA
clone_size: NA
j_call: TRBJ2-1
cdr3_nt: TGTGCCAGCAGCGCCCACTACAATGAGCAGTTCTTC
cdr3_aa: CASSAHYNEQFF